The clone carrying this T cell receptor beta chain appeared many times. This sample is part of a study of T cells after yellow fever vaccination. This CDR3 has 19 amino acids. TCRdb re-derived calls from the 5' RACE reads in MiXCR, one entry per CDR3 protein. Of approximately 250,000 distinct CDR3 sequences listed, over 3% are singletons. This rearrangement joins TRBV21-1 to TRBJ2-1; TRBD1 was called by the table and not checked on the DNA. TRBV21-1 is deemed a pseudogene. The clonotype originates from a young man who received the YFV17D yellow fever vaccine. This specimen consisted of PBMCs, obtained 15 days after the yellow fever booster vaccination. For the CDR3, the DNA is TGTGCCAGCAGCAAAGGAGGGGTGACTTTCCTCCATTGCTACAATGAGCAGTTCTTC. It is translated as CASSKGGVTFLHCYNEQFF.